A single sample is the source of the 8 T cell receptor beta chains below, sequenced in a study of T-cell memory formation after mild COVID-19. One entry per CDR3 protein, called by TCRdb with MiXCR from the 5' RACE reads. The data contain tens of thousands of distinct CDR3 sequences, over 15% of them seen just once; the ten biggest clones take up roughly 30%. Sequencing used PBMCs or a T cell subset sorted from them (not recorded which). These receptors all come from an adult woman who had mild COVID-19 (a few samples of this study predate the infection). Cell type and time point are not known.

The chain recombines TRBV4-1 with TRBJ1-2; possible D gene TRBD1, 6 bases. V dropped 4 bases and J dropped 4 bases, with 16 bases sitting between them. The CDR3 is 15 amino acids. Germline V gene lookup returns CDR1 MGHRA and CDR2 YSYEKL. CDR3 region: CASSPAGEGAYGYTF. CDR3 nucleotide sequence: TGCGCCAGCAGCCCCGCAGGGGAGGGAGCCTATGGCTACACCTTC.

This clonotype was found a few times. The V and J genes are TRBV7-6 and TRBJ2-1, with 10 nucleotides matching TRBD2. The germline V gene has CDR1 SGHVS and CDR2 FNYEAQ. Trimming at V came to 3 bases and at J to 8 bases, leaving 4 bases not matched to a gene. CDR3 length equals 14 residues. CDR3 sequence (DNA): TGTGCCAGCAGCTTTGGGCTAGCGGGAGATGAGCAGTTCTTC. It is translated as CASSFGLAGDEQFF. Filled out from reference TRBV7-6 and TRBJ2-1, the complete variable domain reads GAGVSQSPRYKVTKRGQDVALRCDPISGHVSLYWYRQALGQGPEFLTYFNYEAQQDKSGLPNDRFSAERPEGSISTLTIQRTEQRDSAMYRCASSFGLAGDEQFFGPGTRLTVL.

The chain combines TRBV5-5 with TRBJ2-7, with 8 nucleotides matching TRBD2. The junction had 8 bases not matched to a gene; V was cut back by 3 bases and J by 0 bases. The V gene's germline CDR1 is SGHKS and CDR2 YYEKEE (reference sequence). This CDR3 region has 16 residues. The CDR3 DNA follows: TGTGCCAGCAGCTATTCCGCGGGGGGCCTCTCCTACGAGCAGTACTTC. Its protein is CASSYSAGGLSYEQYF.

This clonotype has a handful of counts. The chain is built from TRBV12-3 or TRBV12-4 and TRBJ2-5; 10 bases match TRBD2. The CDR3 runs 15 residues. J gave up 0 bases and V 4 bases, and 2 bases lay outside the gene matches. In DNA, the CDR3 is TGTGCCAGCAGTTATAGCGGGGGGTACCAAGAGACCCAGTACTTC. This codes for CASSYSGGYQETQYF.

This clonotype was picked up many times. Here the CDR3 DNA reads TGTGCCAGCTCACTACAATCCTACAATGAGCAGTTCTTC. It translates to CASSLQSYNEQFF. The chain combines TRBV18 with TRBJ2-1; D is undetermined. Germline assignment: CDR1 KGHSH and CDR2 LQKENI. V lost 4 bases to trimming and J lost 1 base, with 5 bases between them. The length of the CDR3 is 13 residues. The whole variable domain, remainder taken from reference TRBV18 and TRBJ2-1, is NAGVMQNPRHLVRRRGQEARLRCSPMKGHSHVYWYRQLPEEGLKFMVYLQKENIIDESGMPKERFSAEFPKEGPSILRIQQVVRGDSAAYFCASSLQSYNEQFFGPGTRLTVL.

The chain is built from TRBV6-5 and TRBJ1-2, with D maybe TRBD1 (6 bases). Germline V lookup: CDR1 MNHEY, CDR2 SVGAGI. V was trimmed by 2 bases and J by 4 bases, leaving 11 bases between them. The CDR3 contains 14 residues. The CDR3 loop is CASSYADSFYGYTF. CDR3 DNA: TGTGCCAGCAGTTACGCGGACAGCTTCTATGGCTACACCTTC.

This clonotype was detected ten times or more. One junction end disagrees with the germline gene, perhaps due to a read error. The rearrangement links TRBV10-3 to TRBJ2-3, with unresolved D. In germline, CDR1 is ENHRY, CDR2 SYGVKD. The CDR3 extends over 13 amino acids. Here the CDR3 reads CAISEPPQDPQYF. CDR3 sequence (DNA): TGTGCCATCAGTGAGCCCCCTCAAGATCCGCAGTATTTT.

V usage is TRBV30 and J usage is TRBJ2-7; 11 nucleotides match TRBD2. The CDR3 consists of 17 residues. Germline V lookup: CDR1 GTSNPN, CDR2 SVGIG (reference sequence). The junction had 7 bases not matched to a gene; V was cut back by 0 bases and J by 0 bases. CDR3 amino acids: CAWSVLGGLAGSYEQYF. The CDR3 coding sequence is TGTGCCTGGAGTGTACTTGGCGGACTAGCGGGCTCCTACGAGCAGTACTTC.